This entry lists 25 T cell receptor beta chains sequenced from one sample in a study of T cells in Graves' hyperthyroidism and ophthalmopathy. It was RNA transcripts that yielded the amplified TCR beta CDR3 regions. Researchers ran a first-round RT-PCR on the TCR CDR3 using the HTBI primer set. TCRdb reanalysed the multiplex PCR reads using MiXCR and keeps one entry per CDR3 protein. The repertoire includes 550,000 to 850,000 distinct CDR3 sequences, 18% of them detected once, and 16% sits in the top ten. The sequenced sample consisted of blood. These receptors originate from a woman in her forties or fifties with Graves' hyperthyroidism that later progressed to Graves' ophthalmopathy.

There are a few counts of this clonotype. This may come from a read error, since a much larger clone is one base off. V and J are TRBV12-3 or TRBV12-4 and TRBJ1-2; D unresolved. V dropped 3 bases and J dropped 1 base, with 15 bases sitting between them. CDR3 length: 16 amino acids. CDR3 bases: TGTGCCAGCAGTTTGAATGGCCGGGCGGATAACTATGGCTACACCTTC. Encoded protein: CASSLNGRADNYGYTF.

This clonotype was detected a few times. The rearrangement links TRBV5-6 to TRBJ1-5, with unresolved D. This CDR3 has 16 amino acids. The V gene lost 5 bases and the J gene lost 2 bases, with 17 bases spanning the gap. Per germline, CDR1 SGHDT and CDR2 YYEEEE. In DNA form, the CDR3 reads TGTGCCAGCAGTTCGGCGGGTCGAATTGGCAATCAGCCCCAGCATTTT. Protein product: CASSSAGRIGNQPQHF.

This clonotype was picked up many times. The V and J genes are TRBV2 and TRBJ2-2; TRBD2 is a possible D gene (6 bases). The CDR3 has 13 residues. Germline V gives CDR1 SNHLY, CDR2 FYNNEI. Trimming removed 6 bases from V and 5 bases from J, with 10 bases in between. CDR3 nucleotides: TGTGCCAGCAGGCCCGGAGGGACCGGGGAGCTGTTTTTT. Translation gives CASRPGGTGELFF.

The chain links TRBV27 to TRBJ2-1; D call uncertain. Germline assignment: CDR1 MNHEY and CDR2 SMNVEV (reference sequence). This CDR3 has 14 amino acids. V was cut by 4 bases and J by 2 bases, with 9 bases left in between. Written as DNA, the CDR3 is TGTGCCAGCAGTTGGGCCACCGCCTACAATGAGCAGTTCTTC. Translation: CASSWATAYNEQFF.

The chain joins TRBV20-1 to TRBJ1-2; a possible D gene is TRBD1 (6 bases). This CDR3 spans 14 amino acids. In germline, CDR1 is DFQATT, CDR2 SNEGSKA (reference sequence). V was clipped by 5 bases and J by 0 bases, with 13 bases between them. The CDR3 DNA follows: TGCAGTGCTTATGCTGGACAGCCTAACTATGGCTACACCTTC. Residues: CSAYAGQPNYGYTF.

The CDR3: CASSYSSDVWGEAFF. The DNA of the CDR3 is TGTGCCAGCAGTTACTCGTCGGATGTCTGGGGTGAAGCTTTCTTT. The chain couples TRBV6-6 to TRBJ1-1; D uncertain. V was trimmed by 0 bases and J by 7 bases, leaving 15 bases between them. Per germline, CDR1 MNHNY and CDR2 SVGAGI (reference sequence). The length of the CDR3 is 15 residues.

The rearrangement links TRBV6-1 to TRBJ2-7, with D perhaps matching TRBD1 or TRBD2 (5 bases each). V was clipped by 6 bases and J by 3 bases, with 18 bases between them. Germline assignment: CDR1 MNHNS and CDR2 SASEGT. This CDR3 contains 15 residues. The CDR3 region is CASRGIQGPNYEQYF. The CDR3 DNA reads TGTGCCAGCAGGGGGATTCAGGGACCCAACTACGAGCAGTACTTC.

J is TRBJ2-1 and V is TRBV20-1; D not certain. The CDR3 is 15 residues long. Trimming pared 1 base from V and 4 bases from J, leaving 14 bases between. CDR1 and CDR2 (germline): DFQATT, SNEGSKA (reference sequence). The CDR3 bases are TGCAGTGCTAGAGTGGGTGATACCCCGTACAATGAGCAGTTCTTC. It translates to CSARVGDTPYNEQFF.

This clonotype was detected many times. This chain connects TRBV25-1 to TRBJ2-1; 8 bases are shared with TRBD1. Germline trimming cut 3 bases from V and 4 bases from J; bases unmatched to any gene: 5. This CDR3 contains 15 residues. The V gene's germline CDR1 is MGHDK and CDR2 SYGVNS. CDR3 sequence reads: CASSDAGGYYNEQFF. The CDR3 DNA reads TGTGCCAGCAGTGACGCAGGGGGCTATTACAATGAGCAGTTCTTC.

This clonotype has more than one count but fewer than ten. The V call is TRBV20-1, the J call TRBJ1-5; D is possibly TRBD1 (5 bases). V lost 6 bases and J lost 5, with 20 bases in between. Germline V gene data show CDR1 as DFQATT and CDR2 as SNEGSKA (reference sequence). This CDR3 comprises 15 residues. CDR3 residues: CSAWEAGRWDQPQHF. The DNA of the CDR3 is TGCAGTGCCTGGGAGGCAGGGCGATGGGATCAGCCCCAGCATTTT.

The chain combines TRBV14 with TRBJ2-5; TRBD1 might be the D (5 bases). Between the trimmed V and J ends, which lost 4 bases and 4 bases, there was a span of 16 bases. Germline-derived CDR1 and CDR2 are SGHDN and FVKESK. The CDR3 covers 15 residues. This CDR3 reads CASSPLRVGRETQYF. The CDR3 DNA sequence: TGTGCCAGCAGCCCCCTTAGGGTGGGGCGAGAGACCCAGTACTTC.

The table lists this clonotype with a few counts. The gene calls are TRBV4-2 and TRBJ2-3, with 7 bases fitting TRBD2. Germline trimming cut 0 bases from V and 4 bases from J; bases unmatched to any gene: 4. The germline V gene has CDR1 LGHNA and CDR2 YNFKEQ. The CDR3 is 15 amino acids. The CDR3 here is CASSQDRLAADTQYF. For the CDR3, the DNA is TGTGCCAGCAGCCAAGACAGGCTAGCGGCAGATACGCAGTATTTT.

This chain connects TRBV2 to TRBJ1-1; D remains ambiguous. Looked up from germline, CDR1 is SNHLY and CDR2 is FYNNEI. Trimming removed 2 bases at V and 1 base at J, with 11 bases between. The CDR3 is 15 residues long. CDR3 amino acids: CASSEQGPGNTEAFF. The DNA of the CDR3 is TGTGCCAGCAGTGAACAAGGACCCGGGAACACTGAAGCTTTCTTT.

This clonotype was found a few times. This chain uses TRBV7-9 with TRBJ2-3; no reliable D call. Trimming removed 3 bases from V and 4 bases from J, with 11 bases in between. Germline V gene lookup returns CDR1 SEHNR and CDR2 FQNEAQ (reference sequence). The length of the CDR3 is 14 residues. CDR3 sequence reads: CASSFEAMADTQYF. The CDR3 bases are TGTGCCAGCAGCTTCGAGGCGATGGCAGATACGCAGTATTTT. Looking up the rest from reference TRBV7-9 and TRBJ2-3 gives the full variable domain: DTGVSQNPRHKITKRGQNVTFRCDPISEHNRLYWYRQTLGQGPEFLTYFQNEAQLEKSRLLSDRFSAERPKGSFSTLEIQRTEQGDSAMYLCASSFEAMADTQYFGPGTRLTVL.

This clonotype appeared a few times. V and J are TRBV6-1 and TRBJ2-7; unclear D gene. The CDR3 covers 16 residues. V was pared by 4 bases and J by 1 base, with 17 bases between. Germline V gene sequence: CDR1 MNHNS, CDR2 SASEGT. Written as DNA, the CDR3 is TGTGCCAGCAGTGGAAGATTAGGAAGAGGATCCTACGAGCAGTACTTC. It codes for CASSGRLGRGSYEQYF.

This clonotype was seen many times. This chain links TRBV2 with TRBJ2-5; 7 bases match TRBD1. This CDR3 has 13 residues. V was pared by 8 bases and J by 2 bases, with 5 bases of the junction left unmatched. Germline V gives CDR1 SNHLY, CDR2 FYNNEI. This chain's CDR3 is CASGGQRQETQYF. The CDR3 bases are TGTGCCAGCGGGGGACAGAGACAAGAGACCCAGTACTTC.

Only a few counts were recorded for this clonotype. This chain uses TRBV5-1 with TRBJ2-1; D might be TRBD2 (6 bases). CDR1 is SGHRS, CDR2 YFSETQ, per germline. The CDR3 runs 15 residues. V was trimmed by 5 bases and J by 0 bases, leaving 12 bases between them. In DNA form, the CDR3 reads TGCGCCAGCAGTTATGCGGGGCACTCCTACAATGAGCAGTTCTTC. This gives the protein CASSYAGHSYNEQFF.

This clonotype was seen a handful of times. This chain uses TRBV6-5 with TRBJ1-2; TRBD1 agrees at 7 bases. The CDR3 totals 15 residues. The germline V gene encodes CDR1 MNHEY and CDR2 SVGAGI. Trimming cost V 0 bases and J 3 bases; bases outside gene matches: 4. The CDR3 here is CASSYSGQTYYGYTF. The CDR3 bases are TGTGCCAGCAGTTACTCGGGACAGACCTACTATGGCTACACCTTC.

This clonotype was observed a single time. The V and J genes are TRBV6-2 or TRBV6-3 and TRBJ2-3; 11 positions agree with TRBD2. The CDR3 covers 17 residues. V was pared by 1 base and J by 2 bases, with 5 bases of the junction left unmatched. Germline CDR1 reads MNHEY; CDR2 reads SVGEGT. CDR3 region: CASSYWASGGYTDTQYF. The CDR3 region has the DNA TGTGCCAGCAGTTACTGGGCTAGCGGGGGGTACACAGATACGCAGTATTTT.

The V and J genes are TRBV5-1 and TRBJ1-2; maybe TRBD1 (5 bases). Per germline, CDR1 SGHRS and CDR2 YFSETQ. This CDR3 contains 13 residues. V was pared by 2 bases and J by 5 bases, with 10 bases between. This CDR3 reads CASSFGAGYGYTF. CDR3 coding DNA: TGCGCCAGCAGCTTTGGGGCTGGATATGGCTACACCTTC.

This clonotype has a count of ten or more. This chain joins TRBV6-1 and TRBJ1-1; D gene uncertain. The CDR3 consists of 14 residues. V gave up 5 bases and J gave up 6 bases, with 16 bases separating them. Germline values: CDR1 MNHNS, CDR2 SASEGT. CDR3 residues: CASSMGQMVAEAFF. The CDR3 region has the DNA TGTGCCAGCAGTATGGGCCAGATGGTCGCTGAAGCTTTCTTT.

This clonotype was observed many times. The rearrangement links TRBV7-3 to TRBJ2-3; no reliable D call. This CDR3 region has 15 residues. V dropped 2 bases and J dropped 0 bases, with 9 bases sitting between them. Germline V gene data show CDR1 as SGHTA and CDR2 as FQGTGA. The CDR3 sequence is CASSLGLFSTDTQYF. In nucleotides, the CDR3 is TGTGCCAGCAGCTTAGGGCTGTTTAGCACAGATACGCAGTATTTT.

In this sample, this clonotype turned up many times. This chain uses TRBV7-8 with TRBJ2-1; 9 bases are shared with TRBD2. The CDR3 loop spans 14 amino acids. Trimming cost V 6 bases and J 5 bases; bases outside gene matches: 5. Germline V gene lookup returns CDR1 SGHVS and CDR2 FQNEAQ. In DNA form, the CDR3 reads TGTGCCAGCAGGTCCAGCGGGGGGAACAATGAGCAGTTCTTC. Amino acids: CASRSSGGNNEQFF.

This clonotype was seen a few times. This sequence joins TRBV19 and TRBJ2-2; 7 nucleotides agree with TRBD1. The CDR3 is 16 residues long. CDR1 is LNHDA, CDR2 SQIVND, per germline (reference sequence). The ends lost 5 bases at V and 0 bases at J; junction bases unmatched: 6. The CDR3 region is CASSVTTGSNTGELFF. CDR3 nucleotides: TGTGCCAGTAGTGTGACGACAGGGTCGAACACCGGGGAGCTGTTTTTT.

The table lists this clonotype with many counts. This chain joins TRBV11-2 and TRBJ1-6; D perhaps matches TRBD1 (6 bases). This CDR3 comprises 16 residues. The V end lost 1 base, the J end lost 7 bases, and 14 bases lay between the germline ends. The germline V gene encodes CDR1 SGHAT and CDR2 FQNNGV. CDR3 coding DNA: TGTGCCAGCAGCTTAGTTGCTGGTAGGGGGAATTCACCCCTCCACTTT. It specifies CASSLVAGRGNSPLHF.